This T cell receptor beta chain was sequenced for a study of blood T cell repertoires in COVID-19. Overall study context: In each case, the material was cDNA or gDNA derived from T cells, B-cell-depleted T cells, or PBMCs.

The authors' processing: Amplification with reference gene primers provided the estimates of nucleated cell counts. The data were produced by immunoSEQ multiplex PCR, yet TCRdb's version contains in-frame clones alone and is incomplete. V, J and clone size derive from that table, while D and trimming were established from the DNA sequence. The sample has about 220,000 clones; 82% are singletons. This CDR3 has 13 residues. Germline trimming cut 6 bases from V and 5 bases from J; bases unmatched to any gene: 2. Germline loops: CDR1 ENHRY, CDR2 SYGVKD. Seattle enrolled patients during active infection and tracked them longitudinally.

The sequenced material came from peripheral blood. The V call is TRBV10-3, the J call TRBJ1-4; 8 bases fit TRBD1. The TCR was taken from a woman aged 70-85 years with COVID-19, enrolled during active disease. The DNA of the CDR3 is TGTGCCATCAGCCGGGACAGGAATGAAAAACTGTTTTTT. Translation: CAISRDRNEKLFF.